Following are 31 T cell receptor beta chains from one sample sequenced in a study of T cell repertoires in cytomegalovirus infection. A single record per CDR3 protein comes from TCRdb applying MiXCR to the reads. The table has 350,000 to 550,000 distinct CDR3 sequences, 31% seen once; the top ten hold roughly 13%. The sample taken for sequencing was PBMCs. The receptors here all came from a human donor in good health (CMV status not recorded). Some clones in this sample may be carry-over from other donors' samples.

The rearrangement links TRBV12-3 or TRBV12-4 to TRBJ1-1; D unclear. V was clipped by 7 bases and J by 1 base, with 13 bases between them. The CDR3 is 14 residues long. The CDR3: CASKRLRGNTEAFF. In nucleotides, the CDR3 is TGTGCCAGCAAGAGACTTCGGGGGAACACTGAAGCTTTCTTT.

Turning to this clonotype: This clone may be a read error of a much larger clone one base away. The chain combines TRBV7-2 with TRBJ2-1; 9 positions match TRBD2. Germline values: CDR1 SGHTA, CDR2 FQGNSA. V gave up 8 bases and J gave up 6 bases; unmatched junction bases: 14. CDR3 length equals 16 residues. The CDR3 reads CASSREGRRGCNEQFF. CDR3 sequence (DNA): TGTGCCAGCTCGCGGGAGGGAAGGCGGGGGTGCAATGAGCAGTTCTTC.

As to this clonotype: The junction differs from germline at one of its ends, possibly a read error. The chain uses TRBV7-2 and TRBJ2-7, with 16 bases lining up with TRBD2. CDR1 SGHTA and CDR2 FQGNSA come from the germline V gene. This CDR3 is built from 17 residues. CDR3 DNA sequence: TGTGCCAGCAGCTGCGGGACTAGCGGGGGGGCGACCTACGCGCAGTACTTC. This sequence encodes CASSCGTSGGATYAQYF.

This clonotype was counted only a few times. The chain couples TRBV19 to TRBJ2-7; TRBD2 matches at 9 bases. The CDR3 is 14 residues long. V shed 4 bases and J 5 bases; nucleotides not matched to a gene: 6. The V gene's germline CDR1 is LNHDA and CDR2 SQIVND (reference sequence). The CDR3, as DNA: TGTGCCAGTAGTACTAGCGGGGAGGACCACGAGCAGTACTTC. As protein: CASSTSGEDHEQYF.

This clonotype has ten or more counts. The J gene is TRBJ1-6, the V gene TRBV7-4; D is undetermined. CDR1 SGHVT and CDR2 SQSDAQ come from the germline V gene. V lost 3 bases, J lost 1 base, and 13 bases lay in between. The CDR3 is 17 amino acids. The CDR3 sequence: CASSFHPWGSYNSPLHF. In nucleotides, the CDR3 is TGTGCCAGCAGCTTCCACCCCTGGGGTTCCTATAATTCACCCCTCCACTTT.

Comment on this clonotype: Germline and junction disagree at one end, which may indicate a read error. V and J are TRBV15 and TRBJ2-7; D tentatively fits TRBD1 or TRBD2 (5 bases each). CDR1 is LNHNV and CDR2 is YYDKDF in the germline V gene (reference sequence). The CDR3 covers 15 residues. CDR3 sequence (DNA): TGTGCCACCAGCAGGGTCCGGGACGAAGGACACGAGCAATACTTC. As protein: CATSRVRDEGHEQYF.

The rearrangement uses TRBV4-2 and TRBJ2-7; D is undetermined. This CDR3 is 13 amino acids long. Germline V gene lookup returns CDR1 LGHNA and CDR2 YNFKEQ. The ends were cut back, 4 bases at V and 4 bases at J, with 11 bases in the middle. The CDR3 sequence is CASSPRVGYEQYF. CDR3 in DNA: TGTGCCAGCAGCCCAAGAGTTGGATACGAGCAGTACTTC.

This clonotype was found many times. The chain has TRBV12-3 or TRBV12-4 and TRBJ2-1; 8 bases align to TRBD2. V dropped 5 bases and J dropped 7; count of bases not matched to a gene: 7. The CDR3 contains 14 residues. The chain's CDR3 is CASSPPGGVNEQFF. In DNA form, the CDR3 reads TGTGCCAGCAGTCCCCCGGGGGGGGTGAATGAGCAGTTCTTC.

This clonotype was observed once. The chain carries TRBV6-1 and TRBJ2-3; D could derive from TRBD1 or TRBD2 (5 bases each). This CDR3 is 13 amino acids long. Germline V CDR1 and CDR2: MNHNS, SASEGT. V dropped 2 bases and J dropped 11 bases, with 14 bases sitting between them. The CDR3 loop is CASSEQRGVGQYF. The CDR3, as DNA: TGTGCCAGCAGTGAACAGAGGGGAGTAGGGCAGTATTTT.

In its sample, this clonotype was seen many times. The rearrangement joins TRBV7-9 to TRBJ2-3; D unclear. V lost 5 bases, J lost 3 bases, and 12 bases lay in between. This CDR3 comprises 14 residues. CDR1 and CDR2 from the germline V gene are SEHNR and FQNEAQ (reference sequence). CDR3 amino acids: CASSTDTLTDTQYF. The DNA for the CDR3 is TGTGCCAGCAGCACTGACACCTTAACAGATACGCAGTATTTT.

The chain employs TRBV5-4 and TRBJ1-2, with 8 nucleotides matching TRBD1. CDR1 and CDR2 from the germline V gene are SGHNT and YYREEE (reference sequence). The CDR3 has 15 amino acids. V shed 3 bases and J 2 bases; nucleotides not matched to a gene: 6. This CDR3 reads CASSSWTGQNYGYTF. The DNA for the CDR3 is TGTGCCAGCAGCTCCTGGACAGGGCAAAACTATGGCTACACCTTC.

The chain carries TRBV28 and TRBJ2-1; possibly TRBD2 for D (7 bases). The CDR3 consists of 16 residues. Germline CDR1 MDHEN, CDR2 SYDVKM. The V gene lost 2 bases and the J gene lost 8 bases, with 19 bases spanning the gap. Here the CDR3 reads CASSLNPPAGAHEQFF. CDR3 DNA sequence: TGTGCCAGCAGTTTAAACCCCCCGGCGGGGGCGCATGAGCAGTTCTTC.

The chain employs TRBV4-2 and TRBJ2-1; a weak D match, TRBD2 (6 bases). The CDR3 sequence is 15 residues long. V lost 1 base, J lost 8 bases, and 15 bases lay in between. CDR1 is LGHNA, CDR2 YNFKEQ, per germline. CDR3 in amino acids: CASSQAFSGTDEQFF. CDR3 nucleotides: TGTGCCAGCAGCCAAGCTTTTAGCGGCACGGATGAGCAGTTCTTC.

This clonotype came up once. The chain uses TRBV5-8 and TRBJ2-1; the match to TRBD1 covers 8 bases. V was clipped by 0 bases and J by 7 bases; unmatched bases: 6. This CDR3 is built from 15 residues. Germline assignment: CDR1 SGHTS and CDR2 YDEGEE. For the CDR3, the DNA is TGTGCCAGCAGCTTGGTGCAGGGGGCGTATAATGAGCAGTTCTTC. Translated: CASSLVQGAYNEQFF.

This clonotype was counted between two and nine times. The V gene is TRBV29-1, the J gene TRBJ2-2, with D unclear. The V gene lost 6 bases and the J gene lost 6 bases, with 5 bases spanning the gap. This CDR3 is built from 10 residues. Germline lookup yields CDR1 SQVTM and CDR2 ANQGSEA. The CDR3 sequence: CSVGSGELFF. CDR3 coding DNA: TGCAGCGTAGGATCCGGGGAGCTGTTTTTT.

The chain couples TRBV3-1 to TRBJ1-1; unclear D gene. The CDR3 has 14 residues. In germline, CDR1 is LGHDT, CDR2 YNNKEL (reference sequence). The V and J ends lost 0 bases and 0 bases respectively, with 5 bases between them. CDR3 loop: CASSQESLNTEAFF. In nucleotides, the CDR3 is TGTGCCAGCAGCCAAGAATCCTTGAACACTGAAGCTTTCTTT.

Ten or more counts support this clonotype. V and J are TRBV7-9 and TRBJ2-4; D perhaps matches TRBD1 (7 bases). Germline CDR1 is SEHNR and CDR2 is FQNEAQ (reference sequence). The CDR3 covers 15 residues. V shed 2 bases and J shed 4 bases, with 12 bases lying between them. For the CDR3, the DNA is TGTGCCAGCAGCTTATCGGGGGACAGTAAAAACATTCAGTACTTC. Amino acid sequence: CASSLSGDSKNIQYF.

This clonotype was recorded many times. This chain joins TRBV7-2 and TRBJ2-7, with D unresolved. Germline loops: CDR1 SGHTA, CDR2 FQGNSA. This CDR3 comprises 13 residues. Trimming removed 5 bases at V and 4 bases at J, with 12 bases between. The CDR3 loop is CASSPGYRYEQYF. The CDR3 DNA follows: TGTGCCAGCAGCCCAGGCTACCGGTACGAGCAGTACTTC.

This rearrangement joins TRBV7-2 to TRBJ2-5; TRBD2 matches 7 bases. The CDR3 runs to 17 residues. V shed 1 base, J shed 4 bases, and the junction held 12 bases outside the gene matches. Germline V gives CDR1 SGHTA, CDR2 FQGNSA. CDR3 amino acids: CASSLGLAVGRGETQYF. The CDR3 DNA reads as TGTGCCAGCAGCTTAGGGCTAGCGGTTGGGCGTGGAGAGACCCAGTACTTC.

V and J are TRBV18 and TRBJ1-1, with unresolved D. V dropped 6 bases and J dropped 4 bases, with 18 bases sitting between them. Germline values: CDR1 KGHSH, CDR2 LQKENI. CDR3 length: 15 residues. CDR3 sequence reads: CASSLDELGSTEAFF. DNA of the CDR3: TGTGCCAGCTCTCTAGACGAACTCGGTTCCACTGAAGCTTTCTTT. Drawing the rest from reference TRBV18 and TRBJ1-1, the complete variable domain is NAGVMQNPRHLVRRRGQEARLRCSPMKGHSHVYWYRQLPEEGLKFMVYLQKENIIDESGMPKERFSAEFPKEGPSILRIQQVVRGDSAAYFCASSLDELGSTEAFFGQGTRLTVV.

This chain uses TRBV24-1 with TRBJ2-2, with TRBD1 identical over 11 bases. CDR1 is KGHDR, CDR2 SFDVKD, per germline. Trimming at V came to 4 bases and at J to 2 bases, leaving 8 bases not matched to a gene. This CDR3 is 18 amino acids long. CDR3 nucleotide sequence: TGTGCCACCAGTGACCCGCCGGGACAGGGGGTCAACACCGGGGAGCTGTTTTTT. As protein: CATSDPPGQGVNTGELFF.

As regards this clonotype: The junction shows a germline mismatch at one end, possibly a read error. V gene TRBV20-1 combines with J gene TRBJ2-2; D gene uncertain. This CDR3 is built from 13 residues. Germline V gives CDR1 DFQATT, CDR2 SNEGSKA (reference sequence). The CDR3 protein is CCSRDKVTGELFF. DNA for the CDR3: TGCTGTTCTAGAGATAAGGTCACCGGTGAGCTGTTTTTT.

This chain connects TRBV19 to TRBJ1-2; 8 bases are a match to TRBD1. The CDR3 loop spans 14 amino acids. Germline values: CDR1 LNHDA, CDR2 SQIVND (reference sequence). Losses at the gene ends were 5 bases for V and 6 bases for J; bases not matched to a gene: 8. The DNA for the CDR3 is TGTGCCAGTAGTTCTCAGGACAGGGCTCATGGCTACACCTTC. Protein sequence: CASSSQDRAHGYTF.

The J gene is TRBJ2-7, the V gene TRBV2; TRBD1 aligns across 8 bases. Germline assignment: CDR1 SNHLY and CDR2 FYNNEI. CDR3 length: 13 residues. Trimming removed 10 bases from V and 7 bases from J; junction bases left unmatched: 12. The chain's CDR3 is CATTDRGRREQYF. CDR3 in DNA: TGTGCCACCACAGACAGGGGAAGAAGGGAGCAGTACTTC.

The chain is built from TRBV11-1 and TRBJ1-1, with D tentatively TRBD1 (5 bases). CDR1 and CDR2 (germline): SGHAT, FQDESV (reference sequence). Deletions cut 2 bases from V and 14 bases from J, with 21 bases between. There are 14 residues in the CDR3. DNA of the CDR3: TGTGCCAGCAGCTTACGGCTTAAGGCGGGGCGTTCATTCTTT. Protein sequence: CASSLRLKAGRSFF.

About this clonotype itself: This may come from a read error, since a much larger clone is one base off. The chain combines TRBV6-1 with TRBJ1-1, with D possibly matching TRBD1 (5 bases). The CDR3 has 15 amino acids. Germline V lookup: CDR1 MNHNS, CDR2 SASEGT. In DNA, the CDR3 is TGTGCCAGCAGTGAAGCATGGGGGGGGAACACTGAAGCTCTCTTT. Translation gives CASSEAWGGNTEALF.

This clonotype was seen a handful of times. CDR3 region: CASSYWQGMGFGNTEAFF. The CDR3 DNA sequence: TGTGCCAGCAGTTACTGGCAGGGTATGGGCTTTGGGAACACTGAAGCTTTCTTT. The chain uses TRBV6-5 and TRBJ1-1; perhaps TRBD1 as D (5 bases). The V gene lost 1 base and the J gene lost 1 base, with 19 bases spanning the gap. From germline, CDR1 is MNHEY and CDR2 SVGAGI. This CDR3 is 18 amino acids long.

The chain joins TRBV5-4 to TRBJ2-1; maybe TRBD1 (6 bases). The germline CDR1 and CDR2 sequences are SGHNT and YYREEE (reference sequence). Between the trimmed V and J ends, which lost 3 bases and 5 bases, there was a span of 9 bases. The CDR3 loop spans 13 amino acids. The CDR3 is CASSWDTDNEQFF. The CDR3 DNA sequence: TGTGCCAGCAGCTGGGACACCGACAATGAGCAGTTCTTC. Based on the CDR3 plus reference TRBV5-4 and TRBJ2-1, the full variable domain is ETGVTQSPTHLIKTRGQQVTLRCSSQSGHNTVSWYQQALGQGPQFIFQYYREEENGRGNFPPRFSGLQFPNYSSELNVNALELDDSALYLCASSWDTDNEQFFGPGTRLTVL.

This clonotype was recorded a few times. V usage is TRBV5-4 and J usage is TRBJ1-5; D gene uncertain. Trimming stripped 1 base from V and 0 bases from J, with 5 bases between. The V gene's germline CDR1 is SGHNT and CDR2 YYREEE (reference sequence). CDR3 length equals 14 residues. As DNA, the CDR3 is TGTGCCAGCAGCTTGACACATAGCAATCAGCCCCAGCATTTT. Residues: CASSLTHSNQPQHF.

The V and J genes are TRBV20-1 and TRBJ2-1, with 11 bases lining up with TRBD2. V lost 1 base and J lost 2; bases outside the gene matches: 10. This CDR3 comprises 18 residues. Germline assignment: CDR1 DFQATT and CDR2 SNEGSKA (reference sequence). CDR3 region: CSARVPLAGGPTYNEQFF. In DNA, the CDR3 is TGCAGTGCTAGAGTTCCTCTAGCGGGGGGACCGACCTACAATGAGCAGTTCTTC.

This clonotype has a handful of counts. This chain uses TRBV2 with TRBJ2-7; D might be TRBD1 or TRBD2, each matching 5 bases. Germline assignment: CDR1 SNHLY and CDR2 FYNNEI. The CDR3 extends over 16 amino acids. Trimming stripped 3 bases from V and 1 base from J, with 16 bases between. The CDR3 region is CASSDPGTVYSYEQYF. The CDR3 DNA is TGTGCCAGCAGTGACCCGGGGACGGTCTATTCCTACGAGCAGTACTTC.